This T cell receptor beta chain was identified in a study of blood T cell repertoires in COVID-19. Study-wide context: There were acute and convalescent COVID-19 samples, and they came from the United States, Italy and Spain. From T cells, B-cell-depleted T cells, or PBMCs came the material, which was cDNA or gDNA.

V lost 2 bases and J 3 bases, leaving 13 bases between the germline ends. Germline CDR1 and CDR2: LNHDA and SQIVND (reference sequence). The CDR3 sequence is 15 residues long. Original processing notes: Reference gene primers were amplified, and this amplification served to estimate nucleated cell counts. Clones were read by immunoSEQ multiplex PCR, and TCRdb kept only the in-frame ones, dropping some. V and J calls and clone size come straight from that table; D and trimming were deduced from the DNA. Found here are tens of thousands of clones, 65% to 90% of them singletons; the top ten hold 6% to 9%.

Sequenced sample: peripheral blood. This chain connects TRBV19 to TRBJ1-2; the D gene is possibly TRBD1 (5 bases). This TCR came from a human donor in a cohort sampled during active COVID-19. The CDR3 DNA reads TGTGCCAGTAGTATAACAGGTCGGGAGTACTATGGCTACACCTTC. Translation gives CASSITGREYYGYTF.